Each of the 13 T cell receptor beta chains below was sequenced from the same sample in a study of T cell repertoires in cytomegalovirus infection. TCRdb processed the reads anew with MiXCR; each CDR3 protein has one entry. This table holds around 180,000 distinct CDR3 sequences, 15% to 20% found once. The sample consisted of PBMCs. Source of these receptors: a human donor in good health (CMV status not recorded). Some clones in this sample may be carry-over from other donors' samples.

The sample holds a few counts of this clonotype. CDR3 nucleotides: TGTGCCAGCAGCCGGGCGGCGGATAGAAAAGAGACCCAGTACTTC. Its protein product is CASSRAADRKETQYF. V is TRBV7-2 and J is TRBJ2-5; D gene uncertain. This CDR3 is 15 amino acids long. Germline values: CDR1 SGHTA, CDR2 FQGNSA. Trimming removed 5 bases at V and 3 bases at J, with 16 bases between.

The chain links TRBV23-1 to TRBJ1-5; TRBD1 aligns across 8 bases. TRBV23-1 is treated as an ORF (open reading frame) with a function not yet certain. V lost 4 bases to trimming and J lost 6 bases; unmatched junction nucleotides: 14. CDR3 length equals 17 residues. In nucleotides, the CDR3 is TGCGCCAGCAGTCCCCGGCGTGCCAGGGGGCTTTTTCAGCCCCAGCATTTT. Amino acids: CASSPRRARGLFQPQHF.

The CDR3 DNA follows: TGTGCCAGCAGTTACTCGGGACAGGGGCCGAGCTACACCTTC. Translating it yields CASSYSGQGPSYTF. This chain joins TRBV6-2 or TRBV6-3 and TRBJ1-2, with 10 bases aligning to TRBD1. CDR3 length equals 14 residues. J gave up 9 bases and V 0 bases, and 4 bases lay outside the gene matches. CDR1 is MNHEY and CDR2 is SVGEGT in the germline V gene.

CDR3 amino acids: CASSPEVTGYTF. As DNA, the CDR3 is TGTGCCAGCAGCCCTGAAGTGACGGGCTACACCTTC. The rearrangement links TRBV7-6 to TRBJ1-2; D is ambiguous. The CDR3 spans 12 residues. Germline V gene lookup returns CDR1 SGHVS and CDR2 FNYEAQ. Trimming pared 5 bases from V and 8 bases from J, leaving 12 bases between.

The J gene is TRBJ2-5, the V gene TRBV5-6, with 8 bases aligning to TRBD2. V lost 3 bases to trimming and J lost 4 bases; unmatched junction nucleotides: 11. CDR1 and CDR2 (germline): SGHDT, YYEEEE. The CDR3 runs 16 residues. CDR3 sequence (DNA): TGTGCCAGCAGCTCCCCGGGAGGGACCCGAATAGAGACCCAGTACTTC. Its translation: CASSSPGGTRIETQYF.

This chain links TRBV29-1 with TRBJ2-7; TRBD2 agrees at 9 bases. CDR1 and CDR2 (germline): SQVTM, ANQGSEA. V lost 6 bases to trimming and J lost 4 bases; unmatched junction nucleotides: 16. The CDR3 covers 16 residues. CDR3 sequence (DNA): TGCAGCGTCGGAGGGGTAGCGGGAGTGGGGCCTTACGAGCAGTACTTC. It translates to CSVGGVAGVGPYEQYF.

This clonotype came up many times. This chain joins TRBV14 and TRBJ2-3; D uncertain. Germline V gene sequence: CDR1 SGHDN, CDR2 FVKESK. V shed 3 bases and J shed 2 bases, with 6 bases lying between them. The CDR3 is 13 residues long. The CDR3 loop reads CASSHGPTDTQYF. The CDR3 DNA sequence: TGTGCCAGCAGCCACGGGCCCACAGATACGCAGTATTTT.

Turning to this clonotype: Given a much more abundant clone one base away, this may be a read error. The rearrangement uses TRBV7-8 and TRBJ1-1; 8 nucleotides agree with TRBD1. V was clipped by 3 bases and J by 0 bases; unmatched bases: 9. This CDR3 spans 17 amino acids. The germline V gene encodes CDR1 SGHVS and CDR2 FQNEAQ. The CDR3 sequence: CASSFPRTGHVNTEAFF. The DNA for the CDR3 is TGTGCCAGCAGCTTCCCCCGGACAGGGCACGTGAACACTGAAGCTTTCTTT.

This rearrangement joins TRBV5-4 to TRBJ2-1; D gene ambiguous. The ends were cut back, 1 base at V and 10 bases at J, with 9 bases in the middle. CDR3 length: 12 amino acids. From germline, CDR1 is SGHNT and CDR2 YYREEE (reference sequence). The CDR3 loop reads CASSLNPSEQFF. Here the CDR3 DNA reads TGTGCCAGCAGCTTGAACCCGTCGGAGCAGTTCTTC. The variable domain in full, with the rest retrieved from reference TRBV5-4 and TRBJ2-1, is ETGVTQSPTHLIKTRGQQVTLRCSSQSGHNTVSWYQQALGQGPQFIFQYYREEENGRGNFPPRFSGLQFPNYSSELNVNALELDDSALYLCASSLNPSEQFFGPGTRLTVL.

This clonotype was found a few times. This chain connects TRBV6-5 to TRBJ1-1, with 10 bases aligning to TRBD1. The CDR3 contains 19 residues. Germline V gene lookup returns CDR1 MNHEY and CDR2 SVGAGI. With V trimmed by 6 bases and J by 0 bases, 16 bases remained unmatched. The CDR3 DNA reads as TGTGCCAGCAGACAACGTTGGGACAGGGGAAAGGGGCTGAACACTGAAGCTTTCTTT. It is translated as CASRQRWDRGKGLNTEAFF.

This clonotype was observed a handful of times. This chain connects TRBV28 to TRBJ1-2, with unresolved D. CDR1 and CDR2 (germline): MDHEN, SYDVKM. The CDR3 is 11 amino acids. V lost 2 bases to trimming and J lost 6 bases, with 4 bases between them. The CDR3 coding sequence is TGTGCCAGCAGTTTACCAGATGGCTACACCTTC. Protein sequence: CASSLPDGYTF.

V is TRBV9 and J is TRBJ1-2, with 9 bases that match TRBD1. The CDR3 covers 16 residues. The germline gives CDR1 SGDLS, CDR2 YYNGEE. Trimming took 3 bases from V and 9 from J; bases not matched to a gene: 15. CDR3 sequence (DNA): TGTGCCAGCAGCGCCGGGGACAGGGAAAGATCAAAAAGCTACACCTTC. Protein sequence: CASSAGDRERSKSYTF.

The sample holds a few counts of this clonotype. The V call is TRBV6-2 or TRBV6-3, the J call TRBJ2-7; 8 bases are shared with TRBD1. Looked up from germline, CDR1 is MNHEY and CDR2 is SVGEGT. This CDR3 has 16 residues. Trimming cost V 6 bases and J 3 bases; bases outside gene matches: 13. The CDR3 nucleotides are TGTGCCAGCAGGCCAGGAGTCGGACAGGGCCTCTACGAGCAGTACTTC. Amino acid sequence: CASRPGVGQGLYEQYF.